Shown below are 20 T cell receptor beta chains from a single sample sequenced in a study of spatial heterogeneity in lung cancer. Findings of the study overall: Higher tumor mutation counts went along with higher counts of expanded intratumoral alpha and beta TCRs.

Time point here: sample taken at primary tumor resection. These receptors' antigens are unknown. TCRdb used MiXCR to reprocess the 5' RACE reads, holding one entry per CDR3 protein. The profile shows roughly 3,500 distinct CDR3 sequences, roughly 6.9% of them singletons. The sample was lung tumor tissue, taken at surgery. These receptors all come from a male donor with early-stage non-small cell lung cancer.

Turning to this clonotype: A read error may account for a junction end that differs from germline. A library prepared for alpha chains yielded this beta chain as an off-target read; its size is of little meaning. The chain couples TRBV11-1 to TRBJ1-5; TRBD1 aligns across 9 bases. The CDR3 totals 17 residues. CDR1 SGHAT and CDR2 FQDESV come from the germline V gene (reference sequence). Here the CDR3 DNA reads TGTGTCAGCAGCCACACACAGGGGGCCCTAAGCAATCAGCCCCAGCATTTT. Translation: CVSSHTQGALSNQPQHF.

Many counts were recorded for this clonotype. Found in a library prepared for alpha chains, this beta chain is an off-target read, and its abundance has little meaning. The V call is TRBV27, the J call TRBJ2-5, with a weak D call TRBD1 (5 bases). Trimming left V 7 bases short and J 5 bases short, with 8 bases between. From germline, CDR1 is MNHEY and CDR2 SMNVEV (reference sequence). The CDR3 loop spans 11 amino acids. CDR3 DNA sequence: TGTGCCAGCATCTCAGGGGAGACCCAGTACTTC. Encoded protein: CASISGETQYF.

Turning to this clonotype: This beta chain represents an off-target read in a library built for alpha chains; its size is of limited meaning. The chain links TRBV5-6 to TRBJ2-1, with a tentative D call TRBD2 (5 bases). Germline V lookup: CDR1 SGHDT, CDR2 YYEEEE. Trimming left V 1 base short and J 5 bases short, with 10 bases between. The CDR3 contains 14 residues. CDR3 DNA sequence: TGTGCCAGCAGCTTGCTAGCTCTAAACAATGAGCAGTTCTTC. Residues: CASSLLALNNEQFF. The whole variable domain, filled in from reference TRBV5-6 and TRBJ2-1, reads DAGVTQSPTHLIKTRGQQVTLRCSPKSGHDTVSWYQQALGQGPQFIFQYYEEEERQRGNFPDRFSGHQFPNYSSELNVNALLLGDSALYLCASSLLALNNEQFFGPGTRLTVL.

This clonotype rates as medium-sized. This beta chain is an unintended read in a library built for alpha chains; its size means little. The chain recombines TRBV2 with TRBJ2-3; D is uncertain. With 6 bases removed from V and 4 bases from J, the gap between germline ends came to 8 bases. The CDR3 runs 12 residues. Germline loops: CDR1 SNHLY, CDR2 FYNNEI. CDR3 loop: CASRSVADTQYF. The CDR3 DNA reads TGTGCCAGCAGATCGGTCGCAGATACGCAGTATTTT.

Note on this clonotype: A library made for alpha chains picked up this beta chain off target, so its size means little. J is TRBJ1-1 and V is TRBV12-3 or TRBV12-4, with D perhaps TRBD1 (5 bases). This CDR3 spans 14 amino acids. V gave up 4 bases and J gave up 5 bases, with 14 bases separating them. The CDR3 region has the DNA TGTGCCAGCAGTTCCCAGGGTGTGAGGACTGAAGCTTTCTTT. It is translated as CASSSQGVRTEAFF.

There are a few counts of this clonotype. Within a library made for alpha chains, this beta chain is off target, and its count is uninformative. This chain joins TRBV28 and TRBJ2-3; D gene ambiguous. The germline gives CDR1 MDHEN, CDR2 SYDVKM. The V and J ends lost 3 bases and 6 bases respectively, with 4 bases between them. This CDR3 spans 11 amino acids. CDR3 sequence (DNA): TGTGCCAGCAGTTTGAGGGATACGCAGTATTTT. This encodes CASSLRDTQYF.

About this clonotype: This beta chain lies outside the target of a library built for alpha chains; its clone size means little. This chain uses TRBV29-1 with TRBJ1-1, with unresolved D. Germline-derived CDR1 and CDR2 are SQVTM and ANQGSEA. The CDR3 totals 12 residues. V was trimmed by 7 bases and J by 0 bases, leaving 9 bases between them. This chain's CDR3 is CSAITVNTEAFF. CDR3 bases: TGCAGCGCTATTACAGTGAACACTGAAGCTTTCTTT.

This clonotype has ten or more counts. This beta chain is a stray sequence in a library constructed for alpha chains; its clone size is not meaningful. The rearrangement uses TRBV7-2 and TRBJ2-4, with 14 positions matching TRBD2. The CDR3 consists of 19 residues. Germline CDR1 SGHTA, CDR2 FQGNSA. Trimming removed 3 bases from V and 0 bases from J; junction bases left unmatched: 7. The CDR3 loop reads CASSFGTSGGSLAKNIQYF. The CDR3 DNA reads TGTGCCAGCAGCTTCGGGACTAGCGGGGGATCTCTAGCCAAAAACATTCAGTACTTC.

By proportion, this clonotype is medium-sized. This beta chain is off target for a library built for alpha chains, so its abundance means little. The chain employs TRBV5-1 and TRBJ1-1, with D perhaps TRBD1 (6 bases). The CDR3 is 14 amino acids. Germline V CDR1 and CDR2: SGHRS, YFSETQ. V lost 7 bases to trimming and J lost 4 bases, with 17 bases between them. The CDR3, as DNA: TGCGCCAGCCGCCAGGGACAAGCCTTCACTGAAGCTTTCTTT. It is translated as CASRQGQAFTEAFF.

In its sample, this clonotype ranks as medium-sized. This beta chain is an off-target read within a library intended for alpha chains, so its frequency means little. This chain joins TRBV7-9 and TRBJ1-1, with TRBD1 matching 10 bases. Germline trimming cut 1 base from V and 5 bases from J; bases unmatched to any gene: 4. CDR1 SEHNR and CDR2 FQNEAQ come from the germline V gene (reference sequence). CDR3 size: 15 residues. The CDR3 DNA sequence: TGTGCCAGCAGCTTAGGGGGGACAGGGGAGACTGAAGCTTTCTTT. This sequence encodes CASSLGGTGETEAFF.

This clonotype was counted ten times or more. This beta chain appears as a stray read in a library generated for alpha chains; its size is not informative. The rearrangement joins TRBV12-3 or TRBV12-4 to TRBJ2-1; the D is unclear. This CDR3 is 14 amino acids long. V gave up 2 bases and J gave up 2 bases, with 7 bases separating them. The CDR3 sequence: CASSLIGAYNEQFF. The CDR3, as DNA: TGTGCCAGCAGTTTAATAGGCGCCTACAATGAGCAGTTCTTC.

By frequency in the sample, this clonotype is medium-sized. Since it is a stray read in a library aimed at alpha chains, this beta chain has a size that is not meaningful. This chain connects TRBV27 to TRBJ2-1; 14 bases are shared with TRBD2. With V trimmed by 5 bases and J by 8 bases, 2 bases remained unmatched. This CDR3 region has 14 residues. The V gene's germline CDR1 is MNHEY and CDR2 SMNVEV (reference sequence). For the CDR3, the DNA is TGTGCCAGCAGTGGGACTAGCGGGAGCTATGAGCAGTTCTTC. Protein: CASSGTSGSYEQFF.

The table lists this clonotype with many counts. This beta chain was picked up by a library intended for alpha chains and is off target, so its count carries little meaning. The V and J genes are TRBV7-3 and TRBJ2-1, with 11 positions matching TRBD2. V dropped 1 base and J dropped 5; count of bases not matched to a gene: 7. The CDR3 spans 17 residues. Germline CDR1 is SGHTA and CDR2 is FQGTGA. The CDR3 coding sequence is TGTGCCAGCAGCTTAAACCCCACTAGCGGGGGAGACAATGAGCAGTTCTTC. Translating it yields CASSLNPTSGGDNEQFF. The full variable domain, completed using reference TRBV7-3 and TRBJ2-1, is GAGVSQTPSNKVTEKGKYVELRCDPISGHTALYWYRQSLGQGPEFLIYFQGTGAADDSGLPNDRFFAVRPEGSVSTLKIQRTERGDSAVYLCASSLNPTSGGDNEQFFGPGTRLTVL.

This clonotype has a handful of counts. This beta chain turned up in a library designed for alpha chains; as an off-target read, its abundance says little. The V and J genes are TRBV12-3 or TRBV12-4 and TRBJ2-1; D is possibly TRBD2 (6 bases). This CDR3 is built from 16 residues. Trimming cost V 1 base and J 0 bases, with 10 bases left between them. DNA of the CDR3: TGTGCCAGCAGTTTAGTCCGGGGGAACTCCTACAATGAGCAGTTCTTC. It specifies CASSLVRGNSYNEQFF.

This clonotype was seen ten or more times. This beta chain is a stray sequence in a library constructed for alpha chains; its clone size is not meaningful. This CDR3 is CASTGGTALTPPYYEQYF. CDR3 sequence (DNA): TGTGCCAGCACAGGGGGGACAGCGCTCACCCCCCCCTACTACGAGCAGTACTTC. The genes are TRBV6-2 or TRBV6-3 and TRBJ2-7; TRBD1 might be the D (7 bases). The V gene lost 7 bases and the J gene lost 3 bases, with 28 bases spanning the gap. Germline V gene data show CDR1 as MNHEY and CDR2 as SVGEGT. The CDR3 extends over 18 amino acids.

This clonotype is categorized as medium-sized. A library prepared for alpha chains yielded this beta chain as an off-target read; its size is of little meaning. The V gene is TRBV12-3 or TRBV12-4, the J gene TRBJ1-5; 8 bases agree with TRBD1. There are 14 residues in the CDR3. V shed 6 bases, J shed 7 bases, and the junction held 8 bases outside the gene matches. The CDR3 DNA sequence: TGTGCCAGCAGCAAATCAGGGGGCCGACAGCCCCAGCATTTT. This sequence encodes CASSKSGGRQPQHF.

Relative to its sample, this clonotype is medium-sized (0.01 to 0.1%). This beta chain was picked up by a library intended for alpha chains and is off target, so its count carries little meaning. CDR3 nucleotide sequence: TGCGCCAGCAGCCAAGTCTTCGGACTACCCGACGAGCAGTACTTC. This gives the protein CASSQVFGLPDEQYF. The chain employs TRBV4-3 and TRBJ2-7; perhaps TRBD2 as D (6 bases). V lost 1 base and J 5 bases, leaving 15 bases between the germline ends. CDR3 length: 15 amino acids. Germline CDR1 and CDR2: LGHNA and YSLEER.

This clonotype is categorized as large. Little can be read into the size of this beta chain, an off-target read in a library designed for alpha chains. The chain combines TRBV24-1 with TRBJ2-3; 9 nucleotides match TRBD2. CDR3 length: 17 amino acids. Losses at the gene ends were 3 bases for V and 2 bases for J; bases not matched to a gene: 8. Looked up from germline, CDR1 is KGHDR and CDR2 is SFDVKD. CDR3 bases: TGTGCCACCAGTGATGGTTCAGCGGGGGGAATCACAGATACGCAGTATTTT. Translated, it gives CATSDGSAGGITDTQYF.

This clonotype has more than one count but fewer than ten. Since the library was made to target alpha chains, this beta chain is a stray read and its abundance is not meaningful. The J gene is TRBJ1-5, the V gene TRBV12-3 or TRBV12-4, with D perhaps TRBD1 (5 bases). CDR3 length: 13 residues. V lost 5 bases and J lost 6, with 11 bases in between. The DNA of the CDR3 is TGTGCCAGCAGTCCAGGGTCTAGTCAGCCCCAGCATTTT. Its protein is CASSPGSSQPQHF.

This clonotype was seen ten or more times. This beta chain came through as a stray read in a library set up for alpha chains, and its size says little. The chain carries TRBV7-2 and TRBJ2-2, with D tentatively TRBD1 (5 bases). V was clipped by 6 bases and J by 1 base, with 12 bases between them. The CDR3 is made up of 15 amino acids. CDR1 SGHTA and CDR2 FQGNSA come from the germline V gene. The CDR3 spells CASSRTHQNTGELFF. In DNA, the CDR3 is TGTGCCAGCAGTAGGACACACCAGAACACCGGGGAGCTGTTTTTT.